Below are 14 T cell receptor beta chains sequenced from a single sample in a study of blood T cell repertoires in COVID-19. Clones were sequenced by immunoSEQ multiplex PCR, and TCRdb holds only the in-frame ones, with some missing. The sample includes tens of thousands of clones, roughly 89% seen only once; the top ten take more than 4.5%. The sample was peripheral blood. Source of these receptors: a man in his 60s with COVID-19, enrolled during active disease.

The V call is TRBV2, the J call TRBJ1-1; TRBD1 aligns across 12 bases. Germline assignment: CDR1 SNHLY and CDR2 FYNNEI. This CDR3 has 16 amino acids. V lost 5 bases, J lost 2 bases, and 6 bases stayed unmatched. CDR3 sequence: CASSPWGTGGNTEAFF. In nucleotides, the CDR3 is TGTGCCAGCAGTCCTTGGGGGACAGGGGGCAACACTGAAGCTTTCTTT.

The rearrangement joins TRBV11-3 to TRBJ2-1; maybe TRBD2 (5 bases). Germline V gene lookup returns CDR1 SGHNT and CDR2 YENEEA. Deletions cut 2 bases from V and 0 bases from J, with 11 bases between. The CDR3 runs to 16 residues. This CDR3 is CASSLRAVSSYNEQFF. The CDR3 DNA follows: TGTGCCAGCAGCTTACGAGCGGTCAGCTCCTACAATGAGCAGTTCTTC.

The chain couples TRBV18 to TRBJ2-7, with 8 bases identical to TRBD1. Losses at the gene ends were 3 bases for V and 5 bases for J; bases not matched to a gene: 12. There are 16 residues in the CDR3. The V gene's germline CDR1 is KGHSH and CDR2 LQKENI. The CDR3 sequence: CASSPAFAGGEDEQYF. The CDR3 nucleotides are TGTGCCAGCTCACCCGCCTTTGCAGGGGGCGAGGACGAGCAGTACTTC.

CDR3 sequence reads: CASSLDETGNTIYF. The CDR3 coding sequence is TGTGCCAGCAGCTTAGACGAGACTGGAAACACCATATATTTT. This chain uses TRBV7-2 with TRBJ1-3; D unclear. The V end was cut by 1 base, the J end by 2 bases, with 6 bases between. This CDR3 comprises 14 residues. Per the germline V gene, CDR1 is SGHTA and CDR2 is FQGNSA.

The rearrangement joins TRBV12-5 to TRBJ2-7; 10 nucleotides line up with TRBD1. In germline, CDR1 is LGHNT, CDR2 FRNRAP. Unmatched junction bases numbered 6, after V lost 4 bases and J lost 0 bases. The CDR3 covers 16 residues. In DNA, the CDR3 is TGTGCTAGTGGTTCCCTGGACAGGGGGGGCTCCTACGAGCAGTACTTC. The encoded protein is CASGSLDRGGSYEQYF.

This chain uses TRBV5-1 with TRBJ2-7; possibly TRBD1 for D (6 bases). V was clipped by 1 base and J by 6 bases, with 11 bases between them. The CDR3 length is 13 residues. Germline CDR1 reads SGHRS; CDR2 reads YFSETQ. CDR3 loop: CASSLTFRGEQYF. CDR3 in DNA: TGCGCCAGCAGCTTGACTTTCAGGGGCGAGCAGTACTTC.

This sequence joins TRBV21-1 and TRBJ1-1; TRBD1, the D gene given by the table, was not confirmed from the DNA. TRBV21-1 is reported as a pseudogene. CDR3 size: 15 residues. The CDR3 protein is CASSKVGRVNTEAFF. The CDR3 DNA reads TGTGCCAGCAGCAAAGTCGGCAGGGTGAACACTGAAGCTTTCTTT.

This clone appeared a single time. The chain uses TRBV6-2 or TRBV6-3 and TRBJ1-5, with D perhaps matching TRBD1 (5 bases). Germline assignment: CDR1 MNHEY and CDR2 SVGEGT. CDR3 length: 13 amino acids. Trimming removed 2 bases from V and 7 bases from J, with 9 bases in between. CDR3 protein: CASSYAGNQPQHF. The CDR3 nucleotides are TGTGCCAGCAGTTACGCAGGGAACCAGCCCCAGCATTTT.

The rearrangement uses TRBV28 and TRBJ2-7, with a possible D match to TRBD2 (5 bases). There are 14 residues in the CDR3. V lost 5 bases to trimming and J lost 3 bases, with 14 bases between them. CDR1 is MDHEN, CDR2 SYDVKM, per germline. This CDR3 reads CASSDRTGFYEQYF. The CDR3 bases are TGTGCCAGCAGTGATCGGACGGGATTCTACGAGCAGTACTTC.

The chain recombines TRBV11-2 with TRBJ2-1; tentatively, D is TRBD2 (6 bases). Trimming took off 4 bases at V and 10 bases at J, with 8 bases between the two ends. Per the germline V gene, CDR1 is SGHAT and CDR2 is FQNNGV. The CDR3 covers 11 residues. CDR3 sequence (DNA): TGTGCCAGCAGCTGGGGGGAAGAGCAGTTCTTC. Its protein product is CASSWGEEQFF. Supplemented by reference TRBV11-2 and TRBJ2-1, the full variable domain reads EAGVAQSPRYKIIEKRQSVAFWCNPISGHATLYWYQQILGQGPKLLIQFQNNGVVDDSQLPKDRFSAERLKGVDSTLKIQPAKLEDSAVYLCASSWGEEQFFGPGTRLTVL.

The chain combines TRBV6-2 or TRBV6-3 with TRBJ2-7, with TRBD2 as a possible D gene (6 bases). Germline CDR1 MNHEY, CDR2 SVGEGT. V was trimmed by 4 bases and J by 7 bases, leaving 17 bases between them. CDR3 length: 14 residues. CDR3: CASSSSRELFEQYF. The CDR3 region has the DNA TGTGCCAGCAGTTCTAGCCGGGAGTTGTTTGAGCAGTACTTC.

The chain couples TRBV30 to TRBJ2-2, with 8 bases fitting TRBD1. After removal of 0 bases from V and 6 bases from J, the junction contained 6 bases not matched to a gene. Germline V gene sequence: CDR1 GTSNPN, CDR2 SVGIG (reference sequence). The CDR3 extends over 15 amino acids. The CDR3 sequence is CAWSVGQGGSGELFF. The CDR3 nucleotides read TGTGCCTGGAGTGTCGGACAGGGAGGTTCCGGGGAGCTGTTTTTT.

The chain carries TRBV5-1 and TRBJ1-5, with TRBD1 as a possible D gene (6 bases). This CDR3 comprises 18 residues. Germline V gene data show CDR1 as SGHRS and CDR2 as YFSETQ. The V end lost 9 bases, the J end lost 2 bases, and 27 bases lay between the germline ends. Here the CDR3 reads CATILRGGLDPGNQPQHF. In DNA, the CDR3 is TGCGCCACCATCTTAAGGGGGGGACTTGACCCAGGCAATCAGCCCCAGCATTTT.

Here the CDR3 DNA reads TGTGCCAGCAGCCCGCGCCGGGGGGCCCGGACCACAGATACGCAGTATTTT. Amino acids: CASSPRRGARTTDTQYF. The gene calls are TRBV3-1 (or the pseudogene TRBV3-2) and TRBJ2-3; a possible D gene is TRBD2 (7 bases). The ends were cut back, 4 bases at V and 2 bases at J, with 19 bases in the middle. The CDR3 length is 17 residues. The germline V gene has CDR1 LGHDT and CDR2 YNNKEL (reference sequence).